The 27 T cell receptor beta chains reported below all come from one sample, sequenced in a study of blood T cell repertoires in COVID-19. This table comes from immunoSEQ multiplex PCR, and its TCRdb copy is limited to in-frame clones, with some not included. The sample includes about 180,000 clones, more than 75% seen only once; the top ten take 15% to 20%. Sequencing input: peripheral blood. The origin of the receptors is a person aged 65 to 85 with COVID-19, enrolled during active disease.

V gene TRBV10-3 combines with J gene TRBJ2-5, with a weak D call TRBD2 (5 bases). Germline CDR1 reads ENHRY; CDR2 reads SYGVKD. The CDR3 runs 14 residues. The V and J ends lost 1 base and 2 bases respectively, with 8 bases between them. The CDR3: CAISEFGNQETQYF. CDR3 coding DNA: TGTGCCATCAGTGAGTTCGGGAATCAAGAGACCCAGTACTTC.

The chain recombines TRBV9 with TRBJ1-3, with D perhaps TRBD1 (6 bases). Trimming stripped 0 bases from V and 0 bases from J, with 10 bases between. Germline CDR1 SGDLS, CDR2 YYNGEE. The CDR3 is 16 residues long. CDR3 residues: CASSVGRQDSGNTIYF. In DNA, the CDR3 is TGTGCCAGCAGCGTAGGTCGACAGGACTCTGGAAACACCATATATTTT.

The chain joins TRBV11-2 to TRBJ1-5; D not certain. V lost 5 bases, J lost 7 bases, and 15 bases lay in between. This CDR3 is 14 amino acids long. CDR1 and CDR2 (germline): SGHAT, FQNNGV. The CDR3 coding sequence is TGTGCCAGCAGCGCAGGCGGGTCGGGGCAGCCCCAGCATTTT. Translation gives CASSAGGSGQPQHF.

The rearrangement uses TRBV27 and TRBJ1-5, with 7 bases identical to TRBD1. Trimming took 6 bases from V and 3 from J; bases not matched to a gene: 8. The CDR3 is 15 amino acids. The germline CDR1 and CDR2 sequences are MNHEY and SMNVEV (reference sequence). The CDR3 is CASRSGQGDNQPQHF. The CDR3, as DNA: TGTGCCAGCAGGTCCGGCCAGGGGGACAATCAGCCCCAGCATTTT.

The V call is TRBV3-1 (or the pseudogene TRBV3-2), the J call TRBJ1-2; 8 bases line up with TRBD1. The V segment lost 2 bases and the J segment 6 bases; nucleotides outside the gene matches: 5. Germline values: CDR1 LGHDT, CDR2 YNNKEL (reference sequence). CDR3 size: 14 residues. The CDR3 DNA reads as TGTGCCAGCAGCCAACCCGCGACAGGGGATGGCTACACCTTC. This sequence encodes CASSQPATGDGYTF.

V and J are TRBV20-1 and TRBJ1-5; possibly TRBD1 for D (5 bases). The CDR3 extends over 16 amino acids. Germline loops: CDR1 DFQATT, CDR2 SNEGSKA (reference sequence). Trimming stripped 3 bases from V and 3 bases from J, with 18 bases between. CDR3 protein: CSASGGGRADNQPQHF. Here the CDR3 DNA reads TGCAGTGCTAGTGGGGGGGGTCGGGCAGACAATCAGCCCCAGCATTTT.

CDR3 region: CASSLDSRGRHTEAFF. CDR3 DNA sequence: TGTGCCAGCAGTTTGGATTCGAGGGGGAGACACACTGAAGCTTTCTTT. The V gene is TRBV28, the J gene TRBJ1-1; the D gene is possibly TRBD1 (6 bases). V was pared by 3 bases and J by 3 bases, with 17 bases between. The CDR3 consists of 16 residues. Germline lookup yields CDR1 MDHEN and CDR2 SYDVKM. Using reference TRBV28 and TRBJ1-1 for the parts outside the CDR3, the full variable domain is DVKVTQSSRYLVKRTGEKVFLECVQDMDHENMFWYRQDPGLGLRLIYFSYDVKMKEKGDIPEGYSVSREKKERFSLILESASTNQTSMYLCASSLDSRGRHTEAFFGQGTRLTVV.

This rearrangement joins TRBV7-9 to TRBJ2-7, with a possible D match to TRBD1 (6 bases). Germline CDR1 is SEHNR and CDR2 is FQNEAQ (reference sequence). This CDR3 is 14 amino acids long. Trimming shortened V by 3 bases and J by 0 bases, and 9 bases separated the two germline ends. DNA for the CDR3: TGTGCCAGCAGCTTTACAGGGAGCTCCTACGAGCAGTACTTC. It codes for CASSFTGSSYEQYF.

This rearrangement joins TRBV4-1 to TRBJ1-1, with D perhaps matching TRBD1 (5 bases). Germline V CDR1 and CDR2: MGHRA, YSYEKL. Trimming removed 0 bases at V and 0 bases at J, with 17 bases between. The CDR3 spans 18 residues. The CDR3 DNA is TGCGCCAGCAGCCAAGACTGGTCTGGTGGACATTTGAACACTGAAGCTTTCTTT. It codes for CASSQDWSGGHLNTEAFF.

V is TRBV9 and J is TRBJ2-7; 9 bases are a match to TRBD1. V shed 0 bases and J 3 bases; nucleotides not matched to a gene: 4. From germline, CDR1 is SGDLS and CDR2 YYNGEE. The CDR3 covers 15 residues. CDR3 DNA: TGTGCCAGCAGCGTAGCCGGGACAGGGTTCTACGAGCAGTACTTC. Translated, it gives CASSVAGTGFYEQYF.

V gene TRBV6-5 combines with J gene TRBJ1-2, with D possibly matching TRBD1 (5 bases). V lost 7 bases, J lost 0 bases, and 15 bases lay in between. Germline CDR1 and CDR2: MNHEY and SVGAGI. The CDR3 totals 15 residues. The CDR3 DNA is TGTGCCAGCAATAGCAGGGTGGCAGCTAACTATGGCTACACCTTC. Translation gives CASNSRVAANYGYTF.

The rearrangement uses TRBV2 and TRBJ1-2; a possible D gene is TRBD1 (5 bases). This CDR3 spans 14 amino acids. Germline V lookup: CDR1 SNHLY, CDR2 FYNNEI. Trimming removed 5 bases from V and 3 bases from J, with 13 bases in between. CDR3 nucleotides: TGTGCCAGCAGTCCGGACAAACGGGACTATGGCTACACCTTC. Its translation: CASSPDKRDYGYTF.

The chain carries TRBV10-3 and TRBJ1-2; 7 bases agree with TRBD1. Losses at the gene ends were 11 bases for V and 4 bases for J; bases not matched to a gene: 10. Germline assignment: CDR1 ENHRY and CDR2 SYGVKD. The length of the CDR3 is 13 residues. The CDR3 here is CAARLGGGYGYTF. The CDR3, as DNA: TGTGCCGCCCGGTTAGGGGGCGGCTATGGCTACACCTTC.

CDR3 bases: TGTGCCAGCAGTTTAACCGGGGTAGCTCAGCCCCAGCATTTT. Protein product: CASSLTGVAQPQHF. The rearrangement links TRBV28 to TRBJ1-5; D gene unclear. The CDR3 has 14 residues. Per germline, CDR1 MDHEN and CDR2 SYDVKM. Trimming cost V 2 bases and J 6 bases, with 11 bases left between them.

The chain joins TRBV5-1 to TRBJ1-2; TRBD1 matches 8 bases. The CDR3 consists of 14 residues. Looked up from germline, CDR1 is SGHRS and CDR2 is YFSETQ. The trim removed 0 bases at V and 9 bases at J, leaving 7 bases unmatched. The chain's CDR3 is CASSLGTGTFSYTF. For the CDR3, the DNA is TGCGCCAGCAGCTTGGGGACAGGGACTTTCAGCTACACCTTC.

The chain couples TRBV28 to TRBJ2-1; TRBD2 might be the D (5 bases). The CDR3 length is 13 residues. Germline CDR1 and CDR2: MDHEN and SYDVKM. V lost 4 bases, J lost 7 bases, and 11 bases lay in between. CDR3 DNA sequence: TGTGCCAGCAGTTCCGGGATCTTTAATGAGCAGTTCTTC. Translating it yields CASSSGIFNEQFF.

The chain is built from TRBV6-5 and TRBJ2-2, with 8 bases that match TRBD2. The CDR3 totals 14 residues. Trimming at V came to 4 bases and at J to 3 bases, leaving 1 base not matched to a gene. Germline CDR1 reads MNHEY; CDR2 reads SVGAGI. The CDR3 DNA reads TGTGCCAGCAGTTGGACTAGCTACACCGGGGAGCTGTTTTTT. Protein sequence: CASSWTSYTGELFF.

The chain combines TRBV6-5 with TRBJ2-3; D is perhaps TRBD2 (5 bases). Germline V gene sequence: CDR1 MNHEY, CDR2 SVGAGI. V was shortened by 3 bases and J by 2 bases, with 15 bases between the two germline ends. The CDR3 has 16 amino acids. As DNA, the CDR3 is TGTGCCAGCAGTTATTGGAGGCAAACGACCACAGATACGCAGTATTTT. It translates to CASSYWRQTTTDTQYF.

This sequence joins TRBV6-6 and TRBJ2-7, with D tentatively TRBD1 (6 bases). Germline V gene data show CDR1 as MNHNY and CDR2 as SVGAGI (reference sequence). The ends were cut back, 5 bases at V and 3 bases at J, with 11 bases in the middle. The CDR3 is made up of 13 amino acids. The CDR3 region is CASSRGLRYEQYF. The CDR3 DNA reads as TGTGCCAGCAGTAGGGGGTTACGCTACGAGCAGTACTTC.

V is TRBV18 and J is TRBJ2-2; possibly TRBD1 for D (5 bases). The length of the CDR3 is 16 residues. V lost 5 bases and J lost 1, with 14 bases in between. Germline values: CDR1 KGHSH, CDR2 LQKENI. CDR3 in amino acids: CASSERQRRNTGELFF. CDR3 sequence (DNA): TGTGCCAGCTCAGAGAGACAGAGAAGGAACACCGGGGAGCTGTTTTTT. Looking up the rest from reference TRBV18 and TRBJ2-2 gives the full variable domain: NAGVMQNPRHLVRRRGQEARLRCSPMKGHSHVYWYRQLPEEGLKFMVYLQKENIIDESGMPKERFSAEFPKEGPSILRIQQVVRGDSAAYFCASSERQRRNTGELFFGEGSRLTVL.

This chain joins TRBV15 and TRBJ1-4; weak D call: TRBD1 (6 bases). The CDR3 loop spans 16 amino acids. Germline assignment: CDR1 LNHNV and CDR2 YYDKDF (reference sequence). Trimming removed 1 base from V and 5 bases from J, with 14 bases in between. The CDR3 reads CATSRGRGRWNEKLFF. The DNA of the CDR3 is TGTGCCACCAGCAGAGGCAGGGGACGGTGGAATGAAAAACTGTTTTTT.

This chain uses TRBV7-2 with TRBJ2-5, with D tentatively TRBD1 (6 bases). Germline values: CDR1 SGHTA, CDR2 FQGNSA. The CDR3 loop spans 15 amino acids. Trimming took 1 base from V and 5 from J, leaving 14 bases between them. CDR3 DNA: TGTGCCAGCAGCTTAGGACAGGAAGGGTGGGAGACCCAGTACTTC. Its protein product is CASSLGQEGWETQYF.

This chain connects TRBV5-4 to TRBJ1-2, with 11 positions matching TRBD1. Germline loops: CDR1 SGHNT, CDR2 YYREEE (reference sequence). Losses at the gene ends were 3 bases for V and 6 bases for J; bases not matched to a gene: 10. The CDR3 is made up of 16 amino acids. CDR3 sequence reads: CASSSPRGQGADGYTF. The DNA for the CDR3 is TGTGCCAGCAGCTCGCCCCGAGGACAGGGGGCGGATGGCTACACCTTC.

The V and J genes are TRBV19 and TRBJ2-5; 10 bases map to TRBD2. The trim removed 5 bases at V and 5 bases at J, leaving 11 bases unmatched. Germline-derived CDR1 and CDR2 are LNHDA and SQIVND (reference sequence). The CDR3 runs 16 residues. The chain's CDR3 is CASSLSSGSSGETQYF. The DNA of the CDR3 is TGTGCCAGTAGTCTGTCTAGCGGGAGCAGCGGGGAGACCCAGTACTTC.

This rearrangement joins TRBV28 to TRBJ1-1; maybe TRBD1 (6 bases). V lost 3 bases, J lost 0 bases, and 14 bases lay in between. Looked up from germline, CDR1 is MDHEN and CDR2 is SYDVKM. The length of the CDR3 is 16 residues. CDR3 sequence reads: CASSLYREGMNTEAFF. Here the CDR3 DNA reads TGTGCCAGCAGTTTGTACAGGGAAGGCATGAACACTGAAGCTTTCTTT.

The chain carries TRBV6-1 and TRBJ2-5; D not resolved. The CDR3 loop spans 14 amino acids. Trimming removed 2 bases at V and 8 bases at J, with 15 bases between. Per the germline V gene, CDR1 is MNHNS and CDR2 is SASEGT. CDR3 sequence: CASSEIPGPSTQYF. Written as DNA, the CDR3 is TGTGCCAGCAGTGAAATTCCAGGTCCCTCTACCCAGTACTTC.

The chain combines TRBV19 with TRBJ1-6; TRBD1 agrees at 8 bases. The germline gives CDR1 LNHDA, CDR2 SQIVND (reference sequence). The CDR3 runs 15 residues. Unmatched junction bases numbered 9, after V lost 4 bases and J lost 10 bases. DNA of the CDR3: TGTGCCAGTAGTACCGGACAGGGTATAGGCTCACCCCTCCACTTT. It is translated as CASSTGQGIGSPLHF.